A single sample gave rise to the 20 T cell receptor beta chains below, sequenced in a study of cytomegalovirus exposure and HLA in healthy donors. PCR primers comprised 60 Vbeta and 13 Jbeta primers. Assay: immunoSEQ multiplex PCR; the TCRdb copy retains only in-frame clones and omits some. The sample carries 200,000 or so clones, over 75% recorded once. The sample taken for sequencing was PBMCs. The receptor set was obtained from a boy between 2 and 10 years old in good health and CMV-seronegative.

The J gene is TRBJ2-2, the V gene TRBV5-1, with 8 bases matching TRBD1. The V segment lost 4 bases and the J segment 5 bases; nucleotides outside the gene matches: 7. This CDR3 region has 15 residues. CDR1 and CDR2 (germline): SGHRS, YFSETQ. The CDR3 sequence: CASSDPGGATGELFF. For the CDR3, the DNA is TGCGCCAGCAGCGACCCAGGGGGCGCAACCGGGGAGCTGTTTTTT.

Here the CDR3 reads CASSLGTSGLAYEQYF. The CDR3 nucleotides read TGCGCCAGCAGCTTGGGGACTAGCGGCCTCGCCTACGAGCAGTACTTC. The chain has TRBV5-1 and TRBJ2-7; 10 bases fit TRBD2. The CDR3 totals 16 residues. V lost 0 bases to trimming and J lost 2 bases; unmatched junction nucleotides: 5. Germline V gene data show CDR1 as SGHRS and CDR2 as YFSETQ. The full variable domain, its missing parts supplied by reference TRBV5-1 and TRBJ2-7, is KAGVTQTPRYLIKTRGQQVTLSCSPISGHRSVSWYQQTPGQGLQFLFEYFSETQRNKGNFPGRFSGRQFSNSRSEMNVSTLELGDSALYLCASSLGTSGLAYEQYFGPGTRLTVT.

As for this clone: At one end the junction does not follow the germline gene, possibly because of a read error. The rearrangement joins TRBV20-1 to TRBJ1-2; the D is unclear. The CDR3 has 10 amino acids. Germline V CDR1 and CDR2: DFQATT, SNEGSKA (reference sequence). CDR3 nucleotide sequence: TGCAGTGCTAGTCGTGCCCGGGGTGCCTTC. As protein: CSASRARGAF.

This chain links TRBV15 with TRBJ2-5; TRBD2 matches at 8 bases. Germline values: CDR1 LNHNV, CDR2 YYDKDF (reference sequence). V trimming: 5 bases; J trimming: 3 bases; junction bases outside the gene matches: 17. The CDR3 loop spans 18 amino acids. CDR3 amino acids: CATSGLKLLADYEETQYF. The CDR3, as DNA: TGTGCCACCAGCGGCCTGAAGCTACTAGCGGACTATGAAGAGACCCAGTACTTC.

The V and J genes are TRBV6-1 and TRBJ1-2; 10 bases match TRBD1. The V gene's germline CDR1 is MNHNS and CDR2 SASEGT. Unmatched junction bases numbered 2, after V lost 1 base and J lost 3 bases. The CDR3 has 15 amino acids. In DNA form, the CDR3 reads TGTGCCAGCAGTGAAGGGACAGGGGGTTACTATGGCTACACCTTC. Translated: CASSEGTGGYYGYTF.

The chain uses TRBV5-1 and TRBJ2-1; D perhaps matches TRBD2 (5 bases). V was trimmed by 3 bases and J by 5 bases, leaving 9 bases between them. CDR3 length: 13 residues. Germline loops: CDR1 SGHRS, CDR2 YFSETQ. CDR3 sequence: CASSSGFDNEQFF. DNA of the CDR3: TGCGCCAGCAGCTCGGGGTTCGACAATGAGCAGTTCTTC. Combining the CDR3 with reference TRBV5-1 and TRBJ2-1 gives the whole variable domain KAGVTQTPRYLIKTRGQQVTLSCSPISGHRSVSWYQQTPGQGLQFLFEYFSETQRNKGNFPGRFSGRQFSNSRSEMNVSTLELGDSALYLCASSSGFDNEQFFGPGTRLTVL.

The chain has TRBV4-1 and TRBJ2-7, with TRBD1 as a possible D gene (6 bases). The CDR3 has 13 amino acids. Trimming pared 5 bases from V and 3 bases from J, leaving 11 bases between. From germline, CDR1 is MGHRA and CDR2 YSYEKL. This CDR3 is CASSKTGNYEQYF. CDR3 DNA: TGCGCCAGCAGCAAGACAGGAAACTACGAGCAGTACTTC.

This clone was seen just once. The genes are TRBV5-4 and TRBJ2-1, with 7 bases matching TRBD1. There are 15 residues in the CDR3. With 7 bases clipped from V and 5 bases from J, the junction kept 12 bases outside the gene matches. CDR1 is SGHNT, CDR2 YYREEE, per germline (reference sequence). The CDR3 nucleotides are TGTGCCAGCTCTGGACCGCCAGGGGGAAACAATGAGCAGTTCTTC. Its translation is CASSGPPGGNNEQFF.

The CDR3 DNA sequence: TGTGCCAGCAGCTTTTTGGGCGGATGGCTAGAAATAGCAGGGGAGACCCAGTACTTC. The encoded protein is CASSFLGGWLEIAGETQYF. J is TRBJ2-5 and V is TRBV7-6; D perhaps matches TRBD1 (5 bases). CDR1 SGHVS and CDR2 FNYEAQ come from the germline V gene. The CDR3 runs to 19 residues. Trimming removed 3 bases from V and 5 bases from J, with 28 bases in between. Drawing the rest from reference TRBV7-6 and TRBJ2-5, the complete variable domain is GAGVSQSPRYKVTKRGQDVALRCDPISGHVSLYWYRQALGQGPEFLTYFNYEAQQDKSGLPNDRFSAERPEGSISTLTIQRTEQRDSAMYRCASSFLGGWLEIAGETQYFGPGTRLLVL.

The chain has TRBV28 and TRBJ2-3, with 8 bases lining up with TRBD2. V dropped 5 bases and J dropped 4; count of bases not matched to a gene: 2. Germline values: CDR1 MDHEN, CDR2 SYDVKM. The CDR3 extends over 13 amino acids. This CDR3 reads CASSELAADTQYF. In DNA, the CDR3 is TGTGCCAGCAGTGAACTAGCGGCAGATACGCAGTATTTT.

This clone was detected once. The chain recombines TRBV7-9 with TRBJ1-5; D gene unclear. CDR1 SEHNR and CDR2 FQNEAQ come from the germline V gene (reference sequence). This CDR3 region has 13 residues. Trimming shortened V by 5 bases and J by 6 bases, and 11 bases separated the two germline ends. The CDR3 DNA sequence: TGTGCCAGCAGCCAAGATGGTAGTCAGCCCCAGCATTTT. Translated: CASSQDGSQPQHF.

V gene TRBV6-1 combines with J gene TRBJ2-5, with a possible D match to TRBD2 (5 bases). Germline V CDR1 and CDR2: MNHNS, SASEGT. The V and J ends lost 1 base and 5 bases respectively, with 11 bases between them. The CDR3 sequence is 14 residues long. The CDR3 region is CASSEGGLAETQYF. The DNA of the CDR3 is TGTGCCAGCAGTGAAGGAGGGCTAGCCGAGACCCAGTACTTC.

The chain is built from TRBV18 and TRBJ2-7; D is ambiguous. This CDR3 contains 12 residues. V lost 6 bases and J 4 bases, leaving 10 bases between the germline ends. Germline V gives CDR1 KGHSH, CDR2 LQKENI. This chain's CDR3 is CASSRDAYEQYF. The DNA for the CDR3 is TGTGCCAGCTCCCGCGATGCGTACGAGCAGTACTTC. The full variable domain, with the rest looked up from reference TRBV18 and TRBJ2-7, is NAGVMQNPRHLVRRRGQEARLRCSPMKGHSHVYWYRQLPEEGLKFMVYLQKENIIDESGMPKERFSAEFPKEGPSILRIQQVVRGDSAAYFCASSRDAYEQYFGPGTRLTVT.

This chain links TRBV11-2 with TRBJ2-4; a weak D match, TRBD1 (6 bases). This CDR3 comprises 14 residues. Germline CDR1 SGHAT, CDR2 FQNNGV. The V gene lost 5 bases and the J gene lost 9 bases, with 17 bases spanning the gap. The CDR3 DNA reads TGTGCCAGCAGCCAATTTAAGGGGGTCGGCATTCAGTACTTC. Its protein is CASSQFKGVGIQYF.

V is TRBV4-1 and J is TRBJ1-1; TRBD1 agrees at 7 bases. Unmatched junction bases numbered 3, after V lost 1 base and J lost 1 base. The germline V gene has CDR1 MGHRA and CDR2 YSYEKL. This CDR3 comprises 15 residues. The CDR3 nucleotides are TGCGCCAGCAGCCAAGGGAACAGGGGGAACACTGAAGCTTTCTTT. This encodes CASSQGNRGNTEAFF.

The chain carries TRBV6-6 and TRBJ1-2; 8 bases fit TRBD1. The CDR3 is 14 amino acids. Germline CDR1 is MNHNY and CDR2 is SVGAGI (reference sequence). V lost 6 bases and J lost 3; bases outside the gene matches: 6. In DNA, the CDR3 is TGTGCCAGCAGAACGACAGGGGACTACTATGGCTACACCTTC. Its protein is CASRTTGDYYGYTF.

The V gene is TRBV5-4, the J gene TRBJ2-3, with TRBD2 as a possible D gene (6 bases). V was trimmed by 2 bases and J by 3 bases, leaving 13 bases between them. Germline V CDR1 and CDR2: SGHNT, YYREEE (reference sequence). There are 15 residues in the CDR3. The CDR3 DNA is TGTGCCAGCAGCTTTCGGGGGACCCGGACAGATACGCAGTATTTT. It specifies CASSFRGTRTDTQYF.

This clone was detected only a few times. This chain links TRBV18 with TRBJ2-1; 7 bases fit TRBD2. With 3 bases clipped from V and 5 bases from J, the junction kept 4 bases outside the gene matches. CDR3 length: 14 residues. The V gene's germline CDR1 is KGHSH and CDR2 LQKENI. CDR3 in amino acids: CASSPGGVHNEQFF. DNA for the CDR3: TGTGCCAGCTCACCGGGAGGGGTGCACAATGAGCAGTTCTTC.

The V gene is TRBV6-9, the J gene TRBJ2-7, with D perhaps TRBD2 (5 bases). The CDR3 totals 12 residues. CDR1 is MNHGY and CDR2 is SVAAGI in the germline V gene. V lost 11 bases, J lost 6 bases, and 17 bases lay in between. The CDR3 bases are TGTGCCCCAGCCCCTTCACTAGGCGAGCAGTACTTC. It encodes CAPAPSLGEQYF.

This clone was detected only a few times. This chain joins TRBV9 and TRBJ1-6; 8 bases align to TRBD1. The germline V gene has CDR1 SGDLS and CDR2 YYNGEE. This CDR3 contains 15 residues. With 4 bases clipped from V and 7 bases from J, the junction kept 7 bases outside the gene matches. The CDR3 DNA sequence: TGTGCCAGCAGCCCACGGACAGGGCGGAATTCACCCCTCCACTTT. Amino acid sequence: CASSPRTGRNSPLHF.